This TCR beta chain was identified during a study of blood T cell repertoires in COVID-19. The Seattle patients, enrolled during active infection, were followed longitudinally. V was cut by 1 base and J by 2 bases, with 11 bases left in between. The germline V gene has CDR1 SGHRS and CDR2 YFSETQ. This CDR3 spans 15 amino acids. How the authors handled the data: Estimated nucleated cell counts came from reference gene primer amplification. Data came from immunoSEQ multiplex PCR; TCRdb stores just in-frame clones and leaves some out. The DNA gave D and trimming, while V, J and clone size come from that table. The table has approximately 120,000 clones, around 85% seen once; the top ten hold around 3%.

The chain carries TRBV5-1 and TRBJ2-3, with TRBD1 as a possible D gene (5 bases). Specimen: peripheral blood. The receptor was derived from a woman older than 75 with COVID-19, enrolled during active disease. The CDR3 sequence: CASSLQGAYTDTQYF. The CDR3 DNA follows: TGCGCCAGCAGCTTGCAGGGCGCCTACACAGATACGCAGTATTTT. Based on the CDR3 plus reference TRBV5-1 and TRBJ2-3, the full variable domain is KAGVTQTPRYLIKTRGQQVTLSCSPISGHRSVSWYQQTPGQGLQFLFEYFSETQRNKGNFPGRFSGRQFSNSRSEMNVSTLELGDSALYLCASSLQGAYTDTQYFGPGTRLTVL.